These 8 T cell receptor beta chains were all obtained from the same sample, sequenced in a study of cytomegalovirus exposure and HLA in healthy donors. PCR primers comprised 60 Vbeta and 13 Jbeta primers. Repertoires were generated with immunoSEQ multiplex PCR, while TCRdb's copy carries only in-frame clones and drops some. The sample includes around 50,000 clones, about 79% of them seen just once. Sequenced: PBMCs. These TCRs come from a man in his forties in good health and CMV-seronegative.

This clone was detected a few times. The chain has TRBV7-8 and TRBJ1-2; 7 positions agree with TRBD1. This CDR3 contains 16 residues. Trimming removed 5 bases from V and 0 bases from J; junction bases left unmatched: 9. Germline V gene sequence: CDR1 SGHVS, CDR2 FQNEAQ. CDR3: CASSPSRTGANYGYTF. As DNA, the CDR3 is TGTGCCAGCAGCCCATCCAGGACAGGAGCTAACTATGGCTACACCTTC.

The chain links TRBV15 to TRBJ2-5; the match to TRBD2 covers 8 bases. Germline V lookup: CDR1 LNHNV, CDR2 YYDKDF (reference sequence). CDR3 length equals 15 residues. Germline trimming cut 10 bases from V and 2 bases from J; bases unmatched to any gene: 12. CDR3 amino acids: CASRSGGRSQETQYF. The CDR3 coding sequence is TGTGCCAGCCGGTCGGGGGGGCGTTCTCAAGAGACCCAGTACTTC.

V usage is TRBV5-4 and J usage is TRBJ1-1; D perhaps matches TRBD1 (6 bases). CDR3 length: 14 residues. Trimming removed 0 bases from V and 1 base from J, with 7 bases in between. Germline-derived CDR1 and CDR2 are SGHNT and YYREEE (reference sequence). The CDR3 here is CASSLGQANTEAFF. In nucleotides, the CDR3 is TGTGCCAGCAGCTTGGGACAGGCGAACACTGAAGCTTTCTTT.

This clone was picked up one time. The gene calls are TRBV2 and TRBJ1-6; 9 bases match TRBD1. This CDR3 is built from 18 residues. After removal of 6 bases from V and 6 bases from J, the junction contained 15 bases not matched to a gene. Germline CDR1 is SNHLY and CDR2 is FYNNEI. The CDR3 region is CASRLKGAGTGINSPLHF. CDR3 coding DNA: TGTGCCAGCAGATTGAAGGGGGCAGGGACAGGGATTAATTCACCCCTCCACTTT.

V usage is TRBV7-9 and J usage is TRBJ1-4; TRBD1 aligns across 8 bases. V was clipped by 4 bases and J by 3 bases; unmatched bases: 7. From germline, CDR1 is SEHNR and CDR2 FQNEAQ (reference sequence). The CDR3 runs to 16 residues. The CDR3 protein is CASSSGQGVANEKLFF. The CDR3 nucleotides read TGTGCCAGCAGCTCAGGACAGGGCGTAGCTAATGAAAAACTGTTTTTT.

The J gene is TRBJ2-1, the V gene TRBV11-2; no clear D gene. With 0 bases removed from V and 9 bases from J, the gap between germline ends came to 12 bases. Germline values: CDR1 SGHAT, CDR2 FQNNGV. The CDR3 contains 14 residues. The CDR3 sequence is CASSLDSPNGEQFF. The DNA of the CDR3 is TGTGCCAGCAGCTTAGATAGTCCGAACGGTGAGCAGTTCTTC.

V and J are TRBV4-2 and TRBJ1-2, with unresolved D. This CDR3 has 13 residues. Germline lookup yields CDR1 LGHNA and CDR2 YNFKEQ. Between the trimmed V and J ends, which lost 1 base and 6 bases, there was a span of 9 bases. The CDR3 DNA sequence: TGTGCCAGCAGCCAAGTTTCTTTCGATGGCTACACCTTC. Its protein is CASSQVSFDGYTF.

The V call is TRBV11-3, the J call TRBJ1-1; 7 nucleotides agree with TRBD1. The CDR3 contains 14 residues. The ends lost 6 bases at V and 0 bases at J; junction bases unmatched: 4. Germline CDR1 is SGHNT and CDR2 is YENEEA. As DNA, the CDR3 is TGTGCCAGCAGTCTCAGGGGGTTGAACACTGAAGCTTTCTTT. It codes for CASSLRGLNTEAFF.